A selection of T cell receptor beta chains follows, all from one sample in a study of T cells in Graves' hyperthyroidism and ophthalmopathy. From the multiplex PCR reads, TCRdb called clonotypes with MiXCR, one entry per CDR3 protein. The sample records roughly 500,000 distinct CDR3 sequences, roughly 45% being singletons. Input material: peripheral blood or thyroid tissue (not recorded which). These receptor sequences come from an adult woman with Graves' disease, either hyperthyroidism or ophthalmopathy (not recorded which). CDR3s include the opening cysteine and the closing phenylalanine or tryptophan. Fields, in order: clone size, D gene, CDR3 length, J gene, V gene, CDR3 DNA, CDR3 protein. A D gene is named only where the DNA matches it firmly. Size is stated for part of the rows, as once, few or many counts, or as a class when the clone is expanded.

clone size: few; D gene: NA; CDR3 length: 15; J gene: TRBJ2-6; V gene: TRBV12-3/TRBV12-4; CDR3 DNA: TGTGCCAGCAGTTTCCAGATCTCTGGGGCCAACGTCCTGACTTTC; CDR3 protein: CASSFQISGANVLTF
clone size: NA; D gene: NA; CDR3 length: 16; J gene: TRBJ1-5; V gene: TRBV7-2; CDR3 DNA: TGTGCCAGCAGCGCCTATGGACAGTATAGCAATCAGCCCCAGCATTTT; CDR3 protein: CASSAYGQYSNQPQHF
clone size: NA; D gene: NA; CDR3 length: 14; J gene: TRBJ2-7; V gene: TRBV15; CDR3 DNA: TGTGCCACCAGCAGAAATGATCCCAACTACGAGCAGTACTTC; CDR3 protein: CATSRNDPNYEQYF
clone size: NA; D gene: NA; CDR3 length: 12; J gene: TRBJ2-7; V gene: TRBV6-5; CDR3 DNA: TGTGCCAGCAGCTTAATCCGCTACGAGCAGTACTTC; CDR3 protein: CASSLIRYEQYF
clone size: NA; D gene: NA; CDR3 length: 16; J gene: TRBJ2-7; V gene: TRBV25-1; CDR3 DNA: TGCGCCAGCAGTGGAGGGCTACGGGGGCCAACCTACGAGCAGTACTTC; CDR3 protein: CASSGGLRGPTYEQYF
clone size: many; D gene: TRBD1; CDR3 length: 15; J gene: TRBJ1-4; V gene: TRBV20-1; CDR3 DNA: TGCAGTGCTAGGATGGGCGGGACAGCTAATGAAAAACTGTTTTTT; CDR3 protein: CSARMGGTANEKLFF
clone size: NA; D gene: NA; CDR3 length: 11; J gene: TRBJ2-5; V gene: TRBV29-1; CDR3 DNA: TGCAGCGCTGCGGGGTTGGAGACCCAGTACTTC; CDR3 protein: CSAAGLETQYF
clone size: once; D gene: TRBD2; CDR3 length: 14; J gene: TRBJ2-7; V gene: TRBV7-2; CDR3 DNA: TGTGCCAGCAGTCTAGCGGGAGGGCCGAAAGGGCAGTACTTC; CDR3 protein: CASSLAGGPKGQYF
clone size: many; D gene: NA; CDR3 length: 18; J gene: TRBJ2-7; V gene: TRBV7-9; CDR3 DNA: TGTGCCAGCAGCTTAGGGCCTACTAGCTCCCAGAAACCCTACGAGCAGTACTTC; CDR3 protein: CASSLGPTSSQKPYEQYF
clone size: NA; D gene: TRBD1; CDR3 length: 17; J gene: TRBJ2-7; V gene: TRBV6-1; CDR3 DNA: TGTGCCAGCAGTGAAGAACCGACAGGGGCGGCTAAGACCGAGCAGTACTTC; CDR3 protein: CASSEEPTGAAKTEQYF
clone size: NA; D gene: TRBD1; CDR3 length: 17; J gene: TRBJ1-5; V gene: TRBV28; CDR3 DNA: TGTGCCAGCAGTCCGGGGATGTACAGGGGGGGCAATCAGCCCCAGCATTTT; CDR3 protein: CASSPGMYRGGNQPQHF
clone size: many; D gene: NA; CDR3 length: 15; J gene: TRBJ1-1; V gene: TRBV20-1; CDR3 DNA: TGCAGTGCTAGAGAACCAGGGGTCCTAAACACTGAAGCTTTCTTT; CDR3 protein: CSAREPGVLNTEAFF